This T cell receptor beta chain was obtained from a study of blood T cell repertoires in COVID-19. Repertoires were generated with immunoSEQ multiplex PCR, while TCRdb's copy carries only in-frame clones and drops some. The profile covers a few hundred thousand clones, with roughly 88% appearing a single time and under 2.5% taken by the ten largest. Germline V gives CDR1 KGHSH, CDR2 LQKENI. This CDR3 spans 14 amino acids. V lost 6 bases and J lost 4; bases outside the gene matches: 3. V and J are TRBV18 and TRBJ2-3; 11 bases are a match to TRBD2. The sequence was obtained from a woman in her forties or fifties who had recovered from COVID-19. Input material: PBMCs or T cells enriched from blood (not recorded which). CDR3 loop: CASSTSGTADTQYF. In DNA form, the CDR3 reads TGTGCCAGCTCGACTAGCGGGACTGCAGATACGCAGTATTTT.